This T cell receptor beta chain was identified in a study of T cells after posttransplantation cyclophosphamide. General study results and limits: Later blood repertoires were often dominated by clones from the donor CD8+ memory compartment.

The protocol was immunoSEQ multiplex PCR, while the TCRdb copy is restricted to in-frame clones and leaves out a portion. The sample holds 8,000 to 10,000 clones, approximately 98% seen once. This clone was detected only once. No antigen is known for it. Deletions cut 5 bases from V and 5 bases from J, with 13 bases between. Per the germline V gene, CDR1 is MNHEY and CDR2 is SVGAGI. This CDR3 comprises 14 residues. This clonotype originated in a middle-aged man in good health, CMV-negative, and a related stem cell transplant donor. Sequenced sample: naive CD8+ T cells sorted from PBMCs. V and J are TRBV6-5 and TRBJ1-5; a weak D match, TRBD1 (6 bases). CDR3 residues: CASSDWAGDQPQHF. CDR3 sequence (DNA): TGTGCCAGCAGTGACTGGGCAGGGGATCAGCCCCAGCATTTT.